This TCR beta chain was captured by sequencing in a study of T cells in Graves' hyperthyroidism and ophthalmopathy. RNA transcripts served as the template for amplifying TCR beta CDR3 regions. The HTBI primer set was used in a first-round RT-PCR of the TCR CDR3. TCRdb analysed the multiplex PCR reads with MiXCR anew, one entry per CDR3 protein. Of about 560,000 distinct CDR3 sequences listed, around 15% were seen once; the top ten hold about 20%. The CDR3 loop spans 15 amino acids. CDR1 and CDR2 from the germline V gene are DFQATT and SNEGSKA (reference sequence). The V end was cut by 1 base, the J end by 4 bases, with 15 bases between. This clonotype occurred many times. As yet, its antigen is unknown. Study-level points and caveats: With a median lead of around 6.7 months before onset, the model predicted ophthalmopathy.

Uncontrolled infection, other autoimmune disease, pregnancy or lactation barred patients from enrollment. Diagnoses used clinical symptoms, serum thyroxine and TRAb, thyroid ultrasound and orbital computed tomography. The clonotype was recovered from a woman aged 18-30 years with Graves' hyperthyroidism. The specimen was blood. The gene calls are TRBV20-1 and TRBJ2-3; D unclear. This chain's CDR3 is CSARVSGARADTQYF. The CDR3 bases are TGCAGTGCTAGAGTATCGGGTGCTCGCGCAGATACGCAGTATTTT.